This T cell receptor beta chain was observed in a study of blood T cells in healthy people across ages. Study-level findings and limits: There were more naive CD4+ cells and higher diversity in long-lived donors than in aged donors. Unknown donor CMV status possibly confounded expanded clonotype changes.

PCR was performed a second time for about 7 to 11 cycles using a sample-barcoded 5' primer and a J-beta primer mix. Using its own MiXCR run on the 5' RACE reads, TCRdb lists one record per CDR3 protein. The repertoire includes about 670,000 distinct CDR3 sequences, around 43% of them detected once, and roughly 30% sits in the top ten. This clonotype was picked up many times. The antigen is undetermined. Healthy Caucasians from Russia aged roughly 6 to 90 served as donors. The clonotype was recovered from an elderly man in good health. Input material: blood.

CDR3 sequence reads: CSATRKEAAGTGSSETQYF. CDR3 bases: TGCAGTGCTACTAGAAAAGAAGCAGCGGGGACAGGGAGTTCAGAGACCCAGTACTTC. V and J are TRBV20-1 and TRBJ2-5, with 9 bases aligning to TRBD1. The V gene's germline CDR1 is DFQATT and CDR2 SNEGSKA (reference sequence). V was pared by 4 bases and J by 4 bases, with 22 bases of the junction left unmatched. This CDR3 comprises 19 residues.